This T cell receptor (beta chain) is from a study of shared clonotypes between healthy human individuals. Study summary: CD4 naive and CD4 memory each took three plates per donor, while CD8 naive took two and CD8 memory one.

Using immunoSEQ multiplex PCR, the repertoire was profiled, and TCRdb retains in-frame clones only, with some absent. The profile shows 2 million to 2.5 million clones, approximately 93% of them singletons. Participating donors were healthy, HIV-negative adults free of recent acute infections or vaccinations. Study-wide results and limits: A small donor pool kept down the genetic and exposure-history diversity that was represented. Approximately 5% was the fraction of naive CD4 clonotypes found shared across four donors.

This clone showed up just once. Its antigen is not known. CDR3 size: 15 residues. Germline V gives CDR1 SQVTM, CDR2 ANQGSEA. The TCR comes from a young man in good health. Some clones in this sample may be carry-over from other donors' samples. Sequenced sample: naive CD4+ T cells from PBMCs. The subset: CD45RA+ positively selected. V gene TRBV29-1 combines with J gene TRBJ2-3; 9 nucleotides line up with TRBD2. The chain's CDR3 is CTSGGSGRWTDTQYF. In nucleotides, the CDR3 is TGCACCTCCGGGGGTAGCGGGAGATGGACAGATACGCAGTATTTT.